The rows below give T cell receptor beta chains drawn from one sample of a study of Ad26.COV2.S vaccination and SARS-CoV-2 variants. Profiled with immunoSEQ multiplex PCR; TCRdb holds only in-frame clones, not every one. Of over 300,000 clones listed, 80% to 90% are singletons. The source material was peripheral blood, sampled in a trial of Ad26.COV2.S vaccine versus placebo. Receptor source: a person aged 18-60 years who received the Ad26.COV2.S COVID-19 vaccine or a placebo. Both conserved end residues are part of each CDR3. Each record gives: J gene, V gene, D gene, clone size, CDR3 DNA, CDR3 protein. The D gene is left open where the match is weak. Rows give clone size only sometimes, using once, few, many, or a class for an expanded clone.

TRBJ2-1 | TRBV7-2 | . | . | TGTGCCAGCAGCTCACTGAGAACTGAGCAGTTCTTC | CASSSLRTEQFF
TRBJ1-6 | TRBV5-1 | . | . | TGCGCCAGCAGCTTGGGGCATGCCAATTCACCCCTCCACTTT | CASSLGHANSPLHF
TRBJ2-5 | TRBV7-9 | . | . | TGTGCCAGCAGCTTGGGTCTTAAAGAGACCCAGTACTTC | CASSLGLKETQYF
TRBJ2-7 | TRBV4-3 | . | . | TGCGCCAGCAGCCCGAAGGGCCCCTCCAGCTGGGAGCAGTACTTC | CASSPKGPSSWEQYF
TRBJ1-2 | TRBV30 | . | . | TGTGCCTGGAGTTTCCGGCGTTTTAACTATGGCTACACCTTC | CAWSFRRFNYGYTF
TRBJ2-3 | TRBV5-1 | . | large | TGCGCCAGCTCCCCGGGGGGCGTTAGAGATACGCAGTATTTT | CASSPGGVRDTQYF
TRBJ2-5 | TRBV10-1 | . | . | TGCGCCAGAAATTATAGTCAGGAGGAGACCCAGTACTTC | CARNYSQEETQYF
TRBJ1-6 | TRBV11-3 | TRBD1 | . | TGTGCCAGCAGCTTAGGAGGAGGAACAGGGGATTCACCCCTCCACTTT | CASSLGGGTGDSPLHF
TRBJ2-3 | TRBV14 | TRBD2 | . | TGTGCCAGCAGCCAGGTCGGGAGGGGTGCAGATACGCAGTATTTT | CASSQVGRGADTQYF
TRBJ2-1 | TRBV5-1 | . | . | TGCGCCAGCAGCTTACGGCCACTGCTTCAGGATGAGCAGTTCTTC | CASSLRPLLQDEQFF
TRBJ1-1 | TRBV24-1 | . | few | TGTGCCACCAGTGACCCCGGGGGCACTGAAGCTTTCTTT | CATSDPGGTEAFF
TRBJ1-4 | TRBV7-9 | . | . | TGTGCCAGCAGCTTAGTGGCCAGCCCCGGGGAAAAACTGTTTTTT | CASSLVASPGEKLFF
TRBJ1-2 | TRBV28 | . | once | TGTGCCAGCAGTTACAGGGATAACTATGGCTACACCTTC | CASSYRDNYGYTF
TRBJ1-1 | TRBV5-1 | . | . | TGCGCCAGCAGCTTGGCCGGGGGGAACACTGAAGCTTTCTTT | CASSLAGGNTEAFF
TRBJ2-5 | TRBV7-9 | . | . | TGTGCCAGCAGCTCGGGACCTGAAGAGACCCAGTACTTC | CASSSGPEETQYF
TRBJ1-2 | TRBV27 | TRBD1 | . | TGTGCCAGCAGCCCCAGGGGGGTCTTAGACGGCTACACCTTC | CASSPRGVLDGYTF
TRBJ1-2 | TRBV7-3 | TRBD1 | . | TGTGCCAGCAGCTCCTCGGGACAGGGAAGGAGTGGCTACACCTTC | CASSSSGQGRSGYTF
TRBJ2-2 | TRBV9 | TRBD2 | . | TGTGCCAGCAGCGGATCCGGGACTAGCGGGGGCCACACCGGGGAGCTGTTTTTT | CASSGSGTSGGHTGELFF
TRBJ2-1 | TRBV13 | TRBD2 | . | TGTGCCAGCAGCTTAGGACTAGCGGGCCCCAGCTCCTACAATGAGCAGTTCTTC | CASSLGLAGPSSYNEQFF
TRBJ2-7 | TRBV7-6 | . | few | TGTGCCAGCACCGTAGGGGCGAGCTCCTACGAGCAGTACTTC | CASTVGASSYEQYF
TRBJ1-2 | TRBV19 | . | . | TGTGCCAGTAGTATCGAAGGGGGGCTCTATGGCTACACCTTC | CASSIEGGLYGYTF
TRBJ2-1 | TRBV27 | TRBD2 | . | TGTGCCAGCAGACTACTAGCGGGAGAAAATGAGCAGTTCTTC | CASRLLAGENEQFF
TRBJ2-2 | TRBV6-2/TRBV6-3 | . | . | TGTGCCAGCAGTCACCGGGACCGAGTGACCGGGGAGCTGTTTTTT | CASSHRDRVTGELFF
TRBJ2-5 | TRBV5-1 | TRBD2 | . | TGCGCCAGCAGCTTAGTAGCGGGAGGTCAAGAGACCCAGTACTTC | CASSLVAGGQETQYF
TRBJ2-5 | TRBV5-6 | TRBD2 | . | TGTGCCAGCAGTCCCGGACTAGCGGAGACCCAAGAGACCCAGTACTTC | CASSPGLAETQETQYF
TRBJ2-7 | TRBV6-5 | . | . | TGTGCCAGCAGTTACCGTTCCTGGGGTTACGAGCAGTACTTC | CASSYRSWGYEQYF
TRBJ1-2 | TRBV18 | . | . | TGTGCCAGCTCACCTCCCACAGGGCATGGTATGAACTATGGCTACACCTTC | CASSPPTGHGMNYGYTF
TRBJ1-3 | TRBV6-1 | . | . | TGTGCCAGCAGTGAACTCTCTGGAAACACCATATATTTT | CASSELSGNTIYF
TRBJ2-5 | TRBV24-1 | . | . | TGTGCCACCAGTGTTAGCGGTCCACGAGAGACCCAGTACTTC | CATSVSGPRETQYF
TRBJ1-2 | TRBV19 | TRBD1 | . | TGTGCCAGTAGCCACAGGGGGAACTATGGCTACACCTTC | CASSHRGNYGYTF
TRBJ2-7 | TRBV7-2 | . | . | TGTGCCAGCAGCCGGCCTAGCGCGCCCTCCTACGAGCAGTACTTC | CASSRPSAPSYEQYF
TRBJ1-5 | TRBV19 | . | . | TGTGCCAGTAGGGGAGCGTGGAGTCAGCCCCAGCATTTT | CASRGAWSQPQHF
TRBJ1-3 | TRBV30 | . | . | TGTGCCCGGAGGGGCGGTAGGGGACTATCTGGAAACACCATATATTTT | CARRGGRGLSGNTIYF
TRBJ2-1 | TRBV6-5 | . | few | TGTGCCAGCACCTTGCTGGTGGCCAGCAATGAGCAGTTCTTC | CASTLLVASNEQFF
TRBJ2-7 | TRBV5-4 | TRBD2 | . | TGTGCCAGCAGCTCCCCAGCGGGATCCTCCTACGAGCAGTACTTC | CASSSPAGSSYEQYF
TRBJ1-2 | TRBV29-1 | TRBD1 | . | TGCAGCGTACAGGGACAGGGAGGCGGCTACACCTTC | CSVQGQGGGYTF
TRBJ1-2 | TRBV5-1 | . | . | TGCGCCAGCAGCTTGGGGGGGCCCAACTATGGCTACACCTTC | CASSLGGPNYGYTF
TRBJ2-2 | TRBV24-1 | . | . | TGTGCCACCAGGTGGGGGCTAGCGGCGAACACCGGGGAGCTGTTTTTT | CATRWGLAANTGELFF
TRBJ2-1 | TRBV19 | . | . | TGTGCCAGTAGTATCGGGATCACTACCAATGAGCAGTTCTTC | CASSIGITTNEQFF
TRBJ2-2 | TRBV5-4 | TRBD2 | . | TGTGCCAGCAGCTCGGGACTAGCGGGAGCCGGTGGGACCGGGGAGCTGTTTTTT | CASSSGLAGAGGTGELFF
TRBJ1-5 | TRBV14 | TRBD1 | . | TGTGCCAGCAGCCAGGACAGGGGGCAGCCCCAGCATTTT | CASSQDRGQPQHF
TRBJ1-4 | TRBV18 | . | . | TGTGCCAGCTCACCAACGGGAACTAATGAAAAACTGTTTTTT | CASSPTGTNEKLFF
TRBJ1-1 | TRBV29-1 | . | . | TGCAGCGTTTTAAAGGTAACTGAAGCTTTCTTT | CSVLKVTEAFF
TRBJ2-7 | TRBV5-4 | TRBD2 | . | TGTGCCAGCAGCCCAACGGGGACTAGCACCTACGAGCAGTACTTC | CASSPTGTSTYEQYF
TRBJ2-2 | TRBV9 | . | . | TGTGCCAGCAGCGCGCGGGGTTTCGCGTCGGGGGAGCTGTTTTTT | CASSARGFASGELFF